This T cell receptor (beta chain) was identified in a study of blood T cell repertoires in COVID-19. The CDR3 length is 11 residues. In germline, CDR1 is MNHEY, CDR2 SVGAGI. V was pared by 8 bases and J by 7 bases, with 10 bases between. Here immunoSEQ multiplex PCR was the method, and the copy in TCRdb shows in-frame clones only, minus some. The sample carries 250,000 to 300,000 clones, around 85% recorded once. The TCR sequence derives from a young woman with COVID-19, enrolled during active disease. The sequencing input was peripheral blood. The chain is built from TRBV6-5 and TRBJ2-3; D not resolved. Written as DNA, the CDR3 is TGTGCCAGCGCGGATTTGAATACGCAGTATTTT. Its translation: CASADLNTQYF.